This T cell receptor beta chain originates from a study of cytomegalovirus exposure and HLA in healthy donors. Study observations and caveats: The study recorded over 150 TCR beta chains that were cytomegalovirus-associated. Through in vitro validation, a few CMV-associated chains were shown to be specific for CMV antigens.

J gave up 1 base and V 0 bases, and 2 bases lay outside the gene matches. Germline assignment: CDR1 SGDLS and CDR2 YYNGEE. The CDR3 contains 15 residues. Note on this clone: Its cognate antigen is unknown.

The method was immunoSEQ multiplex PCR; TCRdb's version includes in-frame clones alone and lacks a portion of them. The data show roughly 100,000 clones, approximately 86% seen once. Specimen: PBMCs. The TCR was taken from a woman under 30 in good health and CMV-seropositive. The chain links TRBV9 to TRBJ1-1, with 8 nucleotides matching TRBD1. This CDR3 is CASSVAGGGNTEAFF. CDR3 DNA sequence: TGTGCCAGCAGCGTAGCAGGGGGCGGGAACACTGAAGCTTTCTTT.